Listed below are T cell receptor beta chains from one sample, sequenced in a study of chronic HIV infection and antiretroviral therapy. TCRdb recomputed calls from the 5' RACE reads with MiXCR, one row per CDR3 protein. The sample has some 43,000 distinct CDR3 sequences; about 20% are singletons. Sequenced material: peripheral blood. These receptors originate from an adult who had HIV and had not received antiretroviral therapy, or was an uninfected healthy control (not recorded which). Both conserved end residues are part of each CDR3. The order of the fields is CDR3 DNA, CDR3 protein, D gene, J gene, clone size, V gene. D genes are given only for firm matches. Clone size is not always given. Where it is, it says once, few, many or a class for expanded clones.

CDR3 DNA: TGTGCCAGCTCACCACCGTTCAGCCTACTCTATGGCTACACCTTC; CDR3 protein: CASSPPFSLLYGYTF; D gene: -; J gene: TRBJ1-2; clone size: -; V gene: TRBV18
CDR3 DNA: TGTGCCAGCAGCCAAGTAAGGGGCGGGTACACCGGGGAGCTGTTTTTT; CDR3 protein: CASSQVRGGYTGELFF; D gene: -; J gene: TRBJ2-2; clone size: few; V gene: TRBV3-1
CDR3 DNA: TGTGCCAGCAGCCCTTACCCTGGTGGCGCTGAAGCTTTCTTT; CDR3 protein: CASSPYPGGAEAFF; D gene: -; J gene: TRBJ1-1; clone size: few; V gene: TRBV7-2
CDR3 DNA: TGTGCCAGCAGCTTTACAGGGGGTCAAGAGACCCAGTACTTC; CDR3 protein: CASSFTGGQETQYF; D gene: TRBD1; J gene: TRBJ2-5; clone size: few; V gene: TRBV7-3
CDR3 DNA: TGTGCCAGCAGCGCCAGTGTCTCTGGAAACACCATATATTTT; CDR3 protein: CASSASVSGNTIYF; D gene: -; J gene: TRBJ1-3; clone size: few; V gene: TRBV9
CDR3 DNA: TGCAGCATCAGACTGAACAATGAGCAGTTCTTC; CDR3 protein: CSIRLNNEQFF; D gene: -; J gene: TRBJ2-1; clone size: -; V gene: TRBV29-1
CDR3 DNA: TGCGCCAGCAGCTTGGCAGCAGGGCCCTACGAGCAGTACTTC; CDR3 protein: CASSLAAGPYEQYF; D gene: -; J gene: TRBJ2-7; clone size: -; V gene: TRBV5-1
CDR3 DNA: TGTGCCAGCTCACCAAAACAGGGTAATGAGCAGTTCTTC; CDR3 protein: CASSPKQGNEQFF; D gene: -; J gene: TRBJ2-1; clone size: -; V gene: TRBV18
CDR3 DNA: TGCAGTGCTAGAGGCCAGCCTAGTGTCCAAGAGACCCAGTACTTC; CDR3 protein: CSARGQPSVQETQYF; D gene: -; J gene: TRBJ2-5; clone size: -; V gene: TRBV20-1
CDR3 DNA: TGTGCCAGCAGCCAAGATGAGACTAGCGGGCCCCGGGCCCACAATGAGCAGTTCTTC; CDR3 protein: CASSQDETSGPRAHNEQFF; D gene: TRBD2; J gene: TRBJ2-1; clone size: few; V gene: TRBV4-2
CDR3 DNA: TGTGCCAGCAGCCTAAAAGCAACTAATGAAAAACTGTTTTTT; CDR3 protein: CASSLKATNEKLFF; D gene: -; J gene: TRBJ1-4; clone size: few; V gene: TRBV6-5
CDR3 DNA: TGTGCCAGCACCCCAGAGGTGATAGGGTCCAATACGCAGTATTTT; CDR3 protein: CASTPEVIGSNTQYF; D gene: -; J gene: TRBJ2-3; clone size: few; V gene: TRBV6-1
CDR3 DNA: TGCGCCAGCAGCTTTTCCCAGGCCCTCTACAATGAGCAGTTCTTC; CDR3 protein: CASSFSQALYNEQFF; D gene: -; J gene: TRBJ2-1; clone size: -; V gene: TRBV5-1
CDR3 DNA: TGTGCCAGCAGAAACTGGGACAGTAGCCCGTATGGTCAGTACTTC; CDR3 protein: CASRNWDSSPYGQYF; D gene: TRBD1; J gene: TRBJ2-5; clone size: few; V gene: TRBV6-5
CDR3 DNA: TGTGCCAGCAGCTTAAACTCCTCACCCCTCCACTTT; CDR3 protein: CASSLNSSPLHF; D gene: -; J gene: TRBJ1-6; clone size: -; V gene: TRBV7-2
CDR3 DNA: TGTGCCAGCAGCTTTAGGCTACGCACAGATACGCAGTATTTT; CDR3 protein: CASSFRLRTDTQYF; D gene: -; J gene: TRBJ2-3; clone size: few; V gene: TRBV7-9
CDR3 DNA: TGCAGCGTTGATGGCGGACAAGAGACCCAGTACTTC; CDR3 protein: CSVDGGQETQYF; D gene: -; J gene: TRBJ2-5; clone size: -; V gene: TRBV29-1
CDR3 DNA: TGTGCCAGTACACCCGGGACTAGCCAACACAATGAGCAGTTCTTC; CDR3 protein: CASTPGTSQHNEQFF; D gene: TRBD2; J gene: TRBJ2-1; clone size: few; V gene: TRBV28
CDR3 DNA: TGTGCCAGCAGCGTCGGAGCGGACAGCTCCTACAATGAGCAGTTCTTC; CDR3 protein: CASSVGADSSYNEQFF; D gene: -; J gene: TRBJ2-1; clone size: -; V gene: TRBV9
CDR3 DNA: TGCGCCAGCAGCCTTTCCGGGACTAGCGGGAGCGCAGATACGCAGTATTTT; CDR3 protein: CASSLSGTSGSADTQYF; D gene: TRBD2; J gene: TRBJ2-3; clone size: few; V gene: TRBV4-1
CDR3 DNA: TGTGCCAGCAGCTCCCTGACAGGGTGGGGCTACACCTTC; CDR3 protein: CASSSLTGWGYTF; D gene: TRBD1; J gene: TRBJ1-2; clone size: -; V gene: TRBV5-4
CDR3 DNA: TGTGCCAGCAGTCCTGGACTAGCGGGAGGGCCGAGGCAGTACTTC; CDR3 protein: CASSPGLAGGPRQYF; D gene: TRBD2; J gene: TRBJ2-7; clone size: few; V gene: TRBV13
CDR3 DNA: TGCGCCAGCAGCCTAGGGACGGCGGGTCAGAGATATGGCTACACCTTC; CDR3 protein: CASSLGTAGQRYGYTF; D gene: -; J gene: TRBJ1-2; clone size: -; V gene: TRBV4-1